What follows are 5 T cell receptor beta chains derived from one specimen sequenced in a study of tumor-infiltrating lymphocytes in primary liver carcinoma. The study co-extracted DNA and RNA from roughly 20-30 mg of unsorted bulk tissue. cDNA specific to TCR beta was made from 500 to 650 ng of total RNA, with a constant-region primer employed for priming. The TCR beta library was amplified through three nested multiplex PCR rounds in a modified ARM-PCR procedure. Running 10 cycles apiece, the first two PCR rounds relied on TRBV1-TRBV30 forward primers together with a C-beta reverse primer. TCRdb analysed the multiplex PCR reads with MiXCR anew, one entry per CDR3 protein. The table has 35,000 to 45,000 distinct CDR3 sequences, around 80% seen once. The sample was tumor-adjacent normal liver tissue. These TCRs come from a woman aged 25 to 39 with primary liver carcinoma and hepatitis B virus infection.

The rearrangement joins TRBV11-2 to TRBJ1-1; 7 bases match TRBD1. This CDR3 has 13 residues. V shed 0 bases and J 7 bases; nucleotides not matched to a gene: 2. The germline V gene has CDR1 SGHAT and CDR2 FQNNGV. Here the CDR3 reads CASSLDTGVEAFF. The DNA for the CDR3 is TGTGCCAGCAGCTTAGATACAGGGGTTGAAGCTTTCTTT.

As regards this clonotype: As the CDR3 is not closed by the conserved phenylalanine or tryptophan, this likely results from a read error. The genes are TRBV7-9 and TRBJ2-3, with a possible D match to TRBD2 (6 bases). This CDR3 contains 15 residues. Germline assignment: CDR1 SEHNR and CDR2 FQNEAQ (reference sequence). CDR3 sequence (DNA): TGTGCCAGCAGCTCTGGCCGGGACTCCACATATACGCAGTATTTA. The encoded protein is CASSSGRDSTYTQYL.

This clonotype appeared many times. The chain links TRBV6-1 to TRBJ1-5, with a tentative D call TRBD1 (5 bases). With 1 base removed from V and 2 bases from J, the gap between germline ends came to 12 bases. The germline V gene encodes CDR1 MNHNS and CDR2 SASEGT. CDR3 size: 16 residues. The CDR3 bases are TGTGCCAGCAGTGAAGAGGTCGGGGGTGGCAATCAGCCCCAGCATTTT. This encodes CASSEEVGGGNQPQHF.

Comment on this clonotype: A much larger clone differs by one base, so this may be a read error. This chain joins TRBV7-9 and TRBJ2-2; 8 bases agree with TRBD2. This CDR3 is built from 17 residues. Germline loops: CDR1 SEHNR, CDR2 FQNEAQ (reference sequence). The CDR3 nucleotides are TGTGCCAACAGCTTCCCCCTCGGGAGGGCGAACACCGGGGAGCTGTTTTTT. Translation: CANSFPLGRANTGELFF.

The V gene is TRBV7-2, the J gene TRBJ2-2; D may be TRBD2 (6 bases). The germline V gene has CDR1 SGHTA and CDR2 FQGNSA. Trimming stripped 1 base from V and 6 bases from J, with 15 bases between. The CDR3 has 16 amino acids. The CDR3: CASSLVGGARPGELFF. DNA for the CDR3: TGTGCCAGCAGCTTAGTTGGAGGGGCGAGGCCCGGGGAGCTGTTTTTT.